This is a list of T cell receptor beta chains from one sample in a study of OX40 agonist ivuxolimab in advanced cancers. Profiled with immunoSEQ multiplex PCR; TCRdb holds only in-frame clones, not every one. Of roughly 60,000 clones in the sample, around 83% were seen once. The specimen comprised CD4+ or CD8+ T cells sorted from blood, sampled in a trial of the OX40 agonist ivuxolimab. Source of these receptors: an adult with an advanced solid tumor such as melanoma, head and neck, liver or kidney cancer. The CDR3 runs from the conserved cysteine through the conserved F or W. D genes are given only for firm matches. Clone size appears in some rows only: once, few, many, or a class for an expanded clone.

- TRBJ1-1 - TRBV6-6 CASSYSMGGTEAFF TGTGCCAGCAGTTACTCCATGGGGGGAACTGAAGCTTTCTTT
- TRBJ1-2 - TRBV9 CASSATGSYGYTF TGTGCCAGCAGCGCTACAGGAAGCTATGGCTACACCTTC
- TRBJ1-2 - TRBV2 CASRPNREMNYGYTF TGTGCCAGCAGGCCCAACAGGGAAATGAACTATGGCTACACCTTC
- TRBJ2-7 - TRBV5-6 CASSGGGTLAGYEQYF TGTGCCAGCAGCGGTGGAGGGACCCTTGCTGGCTACGAGCAGTACTTC
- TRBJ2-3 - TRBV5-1 CASSFRPPTDTQYF TGCGCCAGCAGCTTCCGACCCCCCACAGATACGCAGTATTTT
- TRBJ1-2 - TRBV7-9 CASSFRDRPPYYTF TGTGCCAGCAGCTTTCGTGACCGACCGCCCTACTACACCTTC
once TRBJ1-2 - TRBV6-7 CASSRGDGYTF TGTGCCAGCAGCCGAGGAGACGGCTACACCTTC
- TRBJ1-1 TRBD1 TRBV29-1 CSAAGGRGWDTEAFF TGCAGCGCGGCAGGGGGCCGCGGATGGGACACTGAAGCTTTCTTT
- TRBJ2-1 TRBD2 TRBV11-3 CASSLQSGDYNEQFF TGTGCCAGCAGCTTACAAAGCGGGGATTACAATGAGCAGTTCTTC
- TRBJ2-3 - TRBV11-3 CASSPPVRDTDTQYF TGTGCCAGCAGCCCACCGGTAAGGGACACAGATACGCAGTATTTT
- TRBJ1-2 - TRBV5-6 CASSFGSNYGYTF TGTGCCAGCAGCTTCGGTTCTAACTATGGCTACACCTTC
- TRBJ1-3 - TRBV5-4 CASSPSATSAGNTIYF TGTGCCAGCAGCCCGAGCGCCACGTCTGCTGGAAACACCATATATTTT
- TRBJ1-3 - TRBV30 CAWSVNTEGGTIYF TGTGCCTGGAGTGTAAACACGGAGGGTGGCACCATATATTTT
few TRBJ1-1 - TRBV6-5 CASSSGTLAFF TGTGCCAGCAGTTCAGGGACCCTTGCTTTCTTT
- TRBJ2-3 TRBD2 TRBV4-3 CASSQFFGLAGTDTQYF TGCGCCAGCAGCCAATTTTTTGGACTAGCGGGTACAGATACGCAGTATTTT
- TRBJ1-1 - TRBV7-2 CASSLWGNSNTEAFF TGTGCCAGCAGCTTATGGGGGAACTCGAACACTGAAGCTTTCTTT
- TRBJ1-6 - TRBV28 CASRGASNNSPLHF TGTGCCAGCAGGGGAGCGAGCAATAATTCACCCCTCCACTTT
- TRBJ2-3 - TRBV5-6 CASNLDSGDTQYF TGTGCCAGCAACCTCGACTCCGGAGATACGCAGTATTTT
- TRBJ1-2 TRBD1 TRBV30 CAWNRDRAPSGLGYTF TGTGCCTGGAATCGGGACAGGGCTCCCTCAGGGTTGGGCTACACCTTC
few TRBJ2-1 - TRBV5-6 CASSARIPGYNEQFF TGTGCCAGCAGCGCTAGAATCCCCGGGTACAATGAGCAGTTCTTC
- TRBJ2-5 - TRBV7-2 CASSTQLAGETQYF TGTGCCAGCAGCACACAATTAGCCGGAGAGACCCAGTACTTC
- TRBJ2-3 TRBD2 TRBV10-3 CAISEQRGIDTQYF TGTGCCATCAGCGAGCAGCGGGGAATAGATACGCAGTATTTT
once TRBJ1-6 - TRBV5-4 CASSPPLDGTSSYNSPLHF TGTGCCAGCAGCCCGCCACTTGACGGCACTAGCTCCTATAATTCACCCCTCCACTTT
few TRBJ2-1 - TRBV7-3 CASSSRGANEQFF TGTGCCAGCAGCTCCAGGGGGGCCAATGAGCAGTTCTTC
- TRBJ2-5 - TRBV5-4 CASRYAGRRYEETQYF TGTGCCAGCAGATACGCGGGACGTCGCTATGAAGAGACCCAGTACTTC
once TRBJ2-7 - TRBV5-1 CASSAVSYEQYF TGTGCCAGCAGCGCGGTATCTTACGAGCAGTACTTC
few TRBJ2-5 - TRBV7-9 CASSSPIEGFSQTQYF TGTGCCAGCAGCTCACCAATCGAAGGCTTCTCCCAGACCCAGTACTTC
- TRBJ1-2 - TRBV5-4 CASSSDRYGYTF TGTGCCAGCAGCTCAGACAGATATGGCTACACCTTC
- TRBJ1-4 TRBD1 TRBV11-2 CASSRDRGSEKLFF TGTGCCAGCAGCCGGGACAGGGGGAGTGAAAAACTGTTTTTT
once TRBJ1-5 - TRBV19 CASSIGGNNQPQHF TGTGCCAGTAGTATTGGTGGCAACAATCAGCCCCAGCATTTT
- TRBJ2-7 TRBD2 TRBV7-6 CASSYVAGGTLEQYF TGTGCCAGCAGCTACGTAGCGGGGGGGACCCTCGAGCAGTACTTC
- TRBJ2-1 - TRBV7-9 CASSFTGTNNEQFF TGTGCCAGCAGCTTTACGGGTACCAACAATGAGCAGTTCTTC
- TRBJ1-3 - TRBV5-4 CASSFSTQGAGNTIYF TGTGCCAGCAGCTTTTCGACCCAGGGAGCCGGAAACACCATATATTTT
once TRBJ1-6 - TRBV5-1 CASTLGRSYNSPLHF TGCGCCAGCACTTTGGGGCGCTCCTATAATTCACCCCTCCACTTT
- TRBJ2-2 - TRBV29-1 CSVVPGNNVAGELFF TGCAGCGTTGTCCCAGGGAATAACGTAGCCGGGGAGCTGTTTTTT
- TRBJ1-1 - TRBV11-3 CASSLDRVARGAEAFF TGTGCCAGCAGCTTAGATCGAGTAGCCCGGGGGGCTGAAGCTTTCTTT
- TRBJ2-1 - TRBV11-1 CASTPAVWNNEQFF TGTGCCAGCACGCCCGCGGTCTGGAACAATGAGCAGTTCTTC
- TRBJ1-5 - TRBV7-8 CASSLYDASNQPQHF TGTGCCAGCAGCTTATATGACGCCAGCAATCAGCCCCAGCATTTT
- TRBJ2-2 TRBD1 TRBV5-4 CASSFRTGGTGELFF TGTGCCAGCAGCTTTAGGACAGGCGGCACCGGGGAGCTGTTTTTT
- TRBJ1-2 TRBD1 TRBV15 CATSRAETGKGGYTF TGTGCCACCAGCAGAGCCGAGACAGGGAAAGGCGGCTACACCTTC
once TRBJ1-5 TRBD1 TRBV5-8 CASSLDRGPQPQHF TGTGCCAGCAGCCTGGACAGGGGCCCCCAGCCCCAGCATTTT
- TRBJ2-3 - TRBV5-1 CASSLRQTSADTQYF TGCGCCAGCAGCTTGAGACAGACTTCGGCAGATACGCAGTATTTT
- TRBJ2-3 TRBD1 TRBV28 CASSSRDRGTDTQYF TGTGCCAGCAGTTCCCGGGACAGGGGAACAGATACGCAGTATTTT
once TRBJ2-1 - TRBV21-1 CASSSSGGGEQFF TGTGCCAGCAGTTCTAGCGGGGGGGGCGAGCAGTTCTTC
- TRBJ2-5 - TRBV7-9 CASSLESETQYF TGTGCCAGCAGCTTAGAATCGGAGACCCAGTACTTC
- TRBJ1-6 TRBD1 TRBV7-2 CASSSRRATGGLSPLHF TGTGCCAGCAGCTCCAGAAGGGCGACAGGGGGCCTTTCACCCCTCCACTTT
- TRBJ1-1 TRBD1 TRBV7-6 CASSAGTVAFF TGTGCCAGCAGCGCCGGGACAGTAGCTTTCTTT
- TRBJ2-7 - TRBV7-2 CASSFAREQYF TGTGCCAGCAGCTTTGCCCGCGAGCAGTACTTC
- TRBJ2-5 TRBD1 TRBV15 CATSRDRAWAGGRPRVEETQYF TGTGCCACCAGCAGAGATAGGGCATGGGCAGGGGGCCGGCCTAGGGTAGAAGAGACCCAGTACTTC
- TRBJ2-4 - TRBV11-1 CASSLGENIQYF TGTGCCAGCAGCTTAGGGGAAAACATTCAGTACTTC
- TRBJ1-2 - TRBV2 CASSEVTGYNYGYTF TGTGCCAGCAGTGAAGTAACAGGTTATAACTATGGCTACACCTTC
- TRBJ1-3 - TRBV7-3 CASSLAPGSGNTIYF TGTGCCAGCAGCTTGGCGCCTGGCTCTGGAAACACCATATATTTT
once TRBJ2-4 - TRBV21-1 CASSGPVSKNIQYF TGTGCCAGCAGCGGTCCGGTCTCCAAAAACATTCAGTACTTC
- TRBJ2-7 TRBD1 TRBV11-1 CASSYSFGQGAHEQYF TGTGCCAGCAGTTACTCGTTTGGACAGGGGGCCCACGAGCAGTACTTC
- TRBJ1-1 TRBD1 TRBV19 CASTLDRDTEAFF TGTGCCAGTACCTTGGACAGGGACACTGAAGCTTTCTTT